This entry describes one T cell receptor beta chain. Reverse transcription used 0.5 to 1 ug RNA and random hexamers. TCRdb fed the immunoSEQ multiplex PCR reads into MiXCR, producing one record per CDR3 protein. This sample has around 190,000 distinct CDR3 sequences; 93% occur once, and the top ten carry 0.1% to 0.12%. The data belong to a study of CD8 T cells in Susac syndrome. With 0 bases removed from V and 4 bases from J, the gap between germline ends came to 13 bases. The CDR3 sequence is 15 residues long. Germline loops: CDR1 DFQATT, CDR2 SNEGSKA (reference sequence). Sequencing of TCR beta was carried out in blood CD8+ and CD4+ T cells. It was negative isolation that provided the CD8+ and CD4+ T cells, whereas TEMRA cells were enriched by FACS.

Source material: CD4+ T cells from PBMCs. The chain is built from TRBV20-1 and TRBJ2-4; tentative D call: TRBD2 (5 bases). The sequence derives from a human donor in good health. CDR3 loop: CSARDLGLMKNIQYF. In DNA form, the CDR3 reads TGCAGTGCTAGAGACCTAGGACTGATGAAAAACATTCAGTACTTC.